This T cell receptor beta chain was found in a study of regulatory T cells in long-lasting Graves disease. In building TCR beta libraries, iRepertoire HTBI primers were used together with Arm-PCR of CDR3 regions. TCRdb reprocessed the multiplex PCR reads with MiXCR, giving one entry per CDR3 protein. The sample has approximately 440,000 distinct CDR3 sequences, 15% to 20% seen once. Time point given: newly diagnosed GD, antithyroid drugs for less than 3 months. RNA isolated from PBMCs was used to make the TCR library. This clonotype was counted between two and nine times. Trimming shortened V by 1 base and J by 0 bases, and 13 bases separated the two germline ends. The CDR3 loop spans 16 amino acids. The germline V gene encodes CDR1 SGHRS and CDR2 YFSETQ. Separately, the same data were catalogued under a study of T cells in Graves' hyperthyroidism and ophthalmopathy. That study adds: By a 13 V-J model, ophthalmopathy was set apart from stable hyperthyroidism.

Material: peripheral blood mononuclear cells (PBMCs), obtained at new diagnosis, from a patient treated with antithyroid drugs. The chain has TRBV5-1 and TRBJ1-2, with D possibly matching TRBD1 (6 bases). The TCR originated in a middle-aged man with Graves disease. For the CDR3, the DNA is TGCGCCAGCAGCTTGAATACGGGGGCGGCTAACTATGGCTACACCTTC. As protein: CASSLNTGAANYGYTF.